This TCR beta chain was identified during a study of T-cell reconstitution after alpha-beta-depleted transplantation in children. Study-level points and caveats: From surviving recipient T cells and thymic progenitors came the high day-60 TCRbeta diversity observed in some patients.

Preparing the TCRbeta library involved the use of unique molecular identifiers. TCRdb re-analysed the PCR reads in MiXCR, keeping a single row per CDR3 protein. The repertoire holds approximately 430,000 distinct CDR3 sequences, with around 16% as singletons. This clonotype was detected a few times. What it binds is not known. The CDR3 length is 16 residues. V shed 2 bases and J shed 3 bases, with 18 bases lying between them. The V gene's germline CDR1 is SGHRS and CDR2 YFSETQ. The clonotype was recovered from a boy under two years old who had a stem cell transplant for Wiskott-Aldrich syndrome, so the T cells may come from the graft donor. The sequencing used PBMCs, mostly from graft donor cells, collected 360 days after TCRalphabeta/CD19-depleted stem cell transplant. The chain uses TRBV5-1 and TRBJ2-7, with D possibly TRBD1 on 5 matching bases. In DNA form, the CDR3 reads TGCGCCAGCAGCTTAATTCGTTCAGGGTATCTCTACGAGCAGTACTTC. It translates to CASSLIRSGYLYEQYF.